This T cell receptor (beta chain) was captured by sequencing in a study of OX40 agonist ivuxolimab in advanced cancers. About the research overall: At 0.01 to 10 mg/kg, ivuxolimab was administered intravenously to patients every 2 weeks.

The CDR3 runs 13 residues. Germline V gives CDR1 LNHNV, CDR2 YYDKDF (reference sequence). V lost 3 bases and J 4 bases, leaving 7 bases between the germline ends. Whole-study results and caveats: Individuals who were partial responders at 0.1-3.0 mg/kg had clonal expansion that ranked among the lowest. Among some nonresponders, normalized T-cell clonal expansion was also low. At doses 0.1 to 3.0 mg/kg, CD4+ and CD8+ clones expanded.

Data came from immunoSEQ multiplex PCR; TCRdb stores just in-frame clones and leaves some out. The sample lists about 150,000 clones, about nine tenths occurring once. Concerning this clone: What it binds is unknown.

This receptor was identified in an adult with an advanced solid tumor such as melanoma, head and neck, liver or kidney cancer. The V and J genes are TRBV15 and TRBJ1-3, with D perhaps TRBD1 (5 bases). Material: CD4+ or CD8+ T cells sorted from blood, obtained in a trial of the OX40 agonist ivuxolimab. CDR3: CATSRGPGNTIYF. CDR3 sequence (DNA): TGTGCCACCAGCAGGGGGCCCGGAAACACCATATATTTT.